One and the same sample provided the 8 T cell receptor beta chains below, sequenced in a study of blood T cell repertoires in COVID-19. The assay was immunoSEQ multiplex PCR, and TCRdb's table has in-frame clones only and misses some. The repertoire holds some 100,000 clones, with over 75% as singletons. The sample taken for sequencing was peripheral blood. These receptors were taken from a human donor in a cohort sampled during active COVID-19.

V gene TRBV6-5 combines with J gene TRBJ2-3; 8 bases line up with TRBD2. The germline gives CDR1 MNHEY, CDR2 SVGAGI. V shed 10 bases and J 4 bases; nucleotides not matched to a gene: 7. The CDR3 is 13 residues long. The CDR3, as DNA: TGTGCCACCAAAGCGGGAGTCGCAGATACGCAGTATTTT. Translation gives CATKAGVADTQYF.

CDR3: CASSLGGLAGETQYF. CDR3 nucleotides: TGCGCCAGCAGCTTGGGGGGCCTAGCGGGGGAGACCCAGTACTTC. This chain links TRBV5-1 with TRBJ2-5; 9 bases are shared with TRBD2. This CDR3 has 15 residues. The J segment lost 5 bases and the V segment lost 0 bases, leaving 5 bases of the junction unmatched. Germline CDR1 reads SGHRS; CDR2 reads YFSETQ.

The CDR3 DNA follows: TGTGCGATCGGGAGGGAGCAGTTCTTC. Residues: CAIGREQFF. The V call is TRBV7-7, the J call TRBJ2-1; 7 bases fit TRBD2. The CDR3 length is 9 residues. The germline CDR1 and CDR2 sequences are SSHAT and FNYEAQ (reference sequence).

This clone was counted only a few times. This chain joins TRBV4-1 and TRBJ1-2; possibly TRBD1 for D (5 bases). The germline CDR1 and CDR2 sequences are MGHRA and YSYEKL. CDR3 length: 15 amino acids. The V end was cut by 2 bases, the J end by 0 bases, with 10 bases between. CDR3 sequence (DNA): TGCGCCAGCAGCCAACCGACAGCCTCTAACTATGGCTACACCTTC. Protein sequence: CASSQPTASNYGYTF.

The chain employs TRBV11-2 and TRBJ1-6; the D gene is possibly TRBD1 (5 bases). The CDR3 has 14 amino acids. V was cut by 5 bases and J by 7 bases, with 12 bases left in between. From germline, CDR1 is SGHAT and CDR2 FQNNGV. The DNA for the CDR3 is TGTGCCAGCAGCAGAGACGGGGGGAATTCACCCCTCCACTTT. Its translation is CASSRDGGNSPLHF.

The V call is TRBV7-6, the J call TRBJ1-1; D remains ambiguous. Germline CDR1 and CDR2: SGHVS and FNYEAQ. The CDR3 has 14 residues. Trimming cost V 5 bases and J 0 bases, with 10 bases left between them. The CDR3 here is CASSLQPMNTEAFF. The CDR3 region has the DNA TGTGCCAGCAGCCTACAGCCAATGAACACTGAAGCTTTCTTT.

The V call is TRBV30, the J call TRBJ2-1, with D unclear. From germline, CDR1 is GTSNPN and CDR2 SVGIG (reference sequence). Trimming removed 0 bases from V and 8 bases from J, with 8 bases in between. There are 12 residues in the CDR3. The CDR3 region has the DNA TGTGCCTGGAGTGTAGCGTTCGATGAGCAGTTCTTC. Protein sequence: CAWSVAFDEQFF.

The V gene is TRBV6-5, the J gene TRBJ1-3; D possibly corresponds to TRBD1 (5 bases). V lost 4 bases and J lost 1, with 11 bases in between. The germline gives CDR1 MNHEY, CDR2 SVGAGI. This CDR3 comprises 15 residues. The CDR3 coding sequence is TGTGCCAGCAGTTTTACAGGACTATCTGGAAACACCATATATTTT. This encodes CASSFTGLSGNTIYF.